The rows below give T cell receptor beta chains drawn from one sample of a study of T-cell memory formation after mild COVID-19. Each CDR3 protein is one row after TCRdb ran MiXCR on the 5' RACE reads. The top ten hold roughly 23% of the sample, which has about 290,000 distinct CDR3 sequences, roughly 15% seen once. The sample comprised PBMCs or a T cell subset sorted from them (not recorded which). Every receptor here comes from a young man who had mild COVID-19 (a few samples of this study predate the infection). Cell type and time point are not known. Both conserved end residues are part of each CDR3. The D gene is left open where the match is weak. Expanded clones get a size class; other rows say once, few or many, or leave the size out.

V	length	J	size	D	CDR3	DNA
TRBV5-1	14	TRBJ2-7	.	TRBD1	CASSTRDRTYEQYF	TGCGCCAGCAGCACCCGGGACAGAACCTACGAGCAGTACTTC
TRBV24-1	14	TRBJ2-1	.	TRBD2	CATRGGYINNEQFF	TGTGCCACCAGGGGGGGGTACATCAACAATGAGCAGTTCTTC
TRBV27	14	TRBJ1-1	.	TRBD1	CASRPSGGGTEAFF	TGTGCCAGCAGACCCTCAGGGGGGGGGACTGAAGCTTTCTTT
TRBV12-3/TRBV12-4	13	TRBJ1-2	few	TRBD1	CASSIQGNYGYTF	TGTGCCAGCAGCATACAGGGGAACTATGGCTACACCTTC
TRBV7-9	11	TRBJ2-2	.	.	CATSGTGELFF	TGTGCCACATCCGGCACCGGGGAGCTGTTTTTT
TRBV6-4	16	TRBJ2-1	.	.	CASSGGPAGTYNEQFF	TGTGCCAGCAGTGGCGGGCCAGCGGGTACCTACAATGAGCAGTTCTTC
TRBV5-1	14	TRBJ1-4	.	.	CASSIRPGREKLFF	TGCGCCAGCAGCATCCGACCCGGGAGAGAAAAACTGTTTTTT
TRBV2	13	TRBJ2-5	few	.	CASRRDGEETQYF	TGTGCCAGCAGACGCGACGGAGAAGAGACCCAGTACTTC
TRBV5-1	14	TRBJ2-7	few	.	CASSFRQLTDEQYF	TGCGCCAGCAGCTTTAGACAGCTCACGGACGAGCAGTACTTC
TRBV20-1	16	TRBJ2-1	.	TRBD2	CSARDWSSGGFNEQFF	TGCAGTGCTAGAGACTGGTCTAGCGGGGGGTTCAATGAGCAGTTCTTC
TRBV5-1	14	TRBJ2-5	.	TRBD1	CASSVTGGQETQYF	TGCGCCAGCAGCGTCACAGGGGGACAAGAGACCCAGTACTTC
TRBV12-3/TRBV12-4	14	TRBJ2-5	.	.	CASSLGLLKETQYF	TGTGCCAGCAGTTTGGGTCTTCTCAAGGAGACCCAGTACTTC
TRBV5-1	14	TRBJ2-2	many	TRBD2	CASSWEGPAGELFF	TGCGCCAGCAGCTGGGAGGGGCCAGCCGGGGAGCTGTTTTTT